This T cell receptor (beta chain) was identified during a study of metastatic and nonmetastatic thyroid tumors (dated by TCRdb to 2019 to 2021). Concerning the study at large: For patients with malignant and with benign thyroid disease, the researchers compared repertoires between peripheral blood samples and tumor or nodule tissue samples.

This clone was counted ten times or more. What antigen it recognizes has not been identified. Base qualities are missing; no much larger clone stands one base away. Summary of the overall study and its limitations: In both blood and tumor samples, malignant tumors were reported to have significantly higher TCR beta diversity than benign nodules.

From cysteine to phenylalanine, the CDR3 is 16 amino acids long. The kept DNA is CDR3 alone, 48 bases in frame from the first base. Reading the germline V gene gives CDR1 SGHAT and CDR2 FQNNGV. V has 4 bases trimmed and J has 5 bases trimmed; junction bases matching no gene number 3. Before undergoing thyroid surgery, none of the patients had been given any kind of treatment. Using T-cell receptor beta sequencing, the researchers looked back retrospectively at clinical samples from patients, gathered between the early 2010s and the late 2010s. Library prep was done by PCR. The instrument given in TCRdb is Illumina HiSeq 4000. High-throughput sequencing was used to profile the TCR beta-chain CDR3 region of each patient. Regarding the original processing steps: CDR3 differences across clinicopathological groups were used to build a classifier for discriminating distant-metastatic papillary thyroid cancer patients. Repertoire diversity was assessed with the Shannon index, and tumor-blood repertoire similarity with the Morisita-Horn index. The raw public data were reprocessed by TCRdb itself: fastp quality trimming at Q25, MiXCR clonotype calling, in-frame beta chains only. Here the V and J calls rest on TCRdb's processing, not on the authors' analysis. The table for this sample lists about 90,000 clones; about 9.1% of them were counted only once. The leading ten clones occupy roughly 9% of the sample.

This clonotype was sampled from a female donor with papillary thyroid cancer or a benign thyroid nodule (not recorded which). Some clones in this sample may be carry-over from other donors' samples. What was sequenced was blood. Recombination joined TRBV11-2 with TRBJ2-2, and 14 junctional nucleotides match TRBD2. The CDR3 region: CASSSGTSGGTGELFF. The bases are TGTGCCAGCAGCTCCGGGACTAGCGGGGGTACCGGGGAGCTGTTTTTT.